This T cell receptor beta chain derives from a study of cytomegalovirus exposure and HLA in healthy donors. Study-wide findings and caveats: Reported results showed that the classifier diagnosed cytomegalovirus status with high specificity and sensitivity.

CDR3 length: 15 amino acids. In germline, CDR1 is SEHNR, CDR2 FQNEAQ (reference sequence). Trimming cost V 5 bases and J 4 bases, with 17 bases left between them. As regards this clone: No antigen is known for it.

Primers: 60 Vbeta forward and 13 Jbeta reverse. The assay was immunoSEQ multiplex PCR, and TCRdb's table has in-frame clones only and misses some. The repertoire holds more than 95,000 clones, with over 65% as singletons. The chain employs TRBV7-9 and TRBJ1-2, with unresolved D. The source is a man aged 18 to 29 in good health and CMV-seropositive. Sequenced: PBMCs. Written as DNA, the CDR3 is TGTGCCAGCAGCCATCTGAGGGAATCCCTCTATGGCTACACCTTC. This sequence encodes CASSHLRESLYGYTF.